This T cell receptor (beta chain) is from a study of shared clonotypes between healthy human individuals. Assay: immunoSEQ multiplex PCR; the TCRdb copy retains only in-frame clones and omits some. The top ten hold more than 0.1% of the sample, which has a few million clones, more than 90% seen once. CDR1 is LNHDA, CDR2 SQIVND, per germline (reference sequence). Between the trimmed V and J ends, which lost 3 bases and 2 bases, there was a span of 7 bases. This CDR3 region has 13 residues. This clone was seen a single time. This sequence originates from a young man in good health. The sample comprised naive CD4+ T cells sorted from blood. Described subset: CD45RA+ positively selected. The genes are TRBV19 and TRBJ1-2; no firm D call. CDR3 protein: CASSIQANYGYTF. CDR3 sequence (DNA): TGTGCCAGTAGTATCCAGGCGAACTATGGCTACACCTTC.